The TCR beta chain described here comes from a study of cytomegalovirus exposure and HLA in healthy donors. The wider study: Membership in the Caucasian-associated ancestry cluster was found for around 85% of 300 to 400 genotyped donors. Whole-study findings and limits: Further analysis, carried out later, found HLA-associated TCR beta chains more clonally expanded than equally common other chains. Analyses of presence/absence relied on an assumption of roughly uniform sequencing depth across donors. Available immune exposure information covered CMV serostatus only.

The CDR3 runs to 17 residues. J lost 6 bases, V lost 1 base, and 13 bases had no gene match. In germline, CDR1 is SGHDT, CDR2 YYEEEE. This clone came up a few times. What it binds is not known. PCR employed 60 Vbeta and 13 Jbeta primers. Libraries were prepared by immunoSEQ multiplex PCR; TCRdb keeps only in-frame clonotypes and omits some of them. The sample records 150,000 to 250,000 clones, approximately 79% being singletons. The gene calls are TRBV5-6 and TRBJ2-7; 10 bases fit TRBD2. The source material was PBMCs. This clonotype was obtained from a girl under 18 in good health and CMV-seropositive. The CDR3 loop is CASSLTVGTSGAPEQYF. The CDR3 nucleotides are TGTGCCAGCAGCTTGACAGTCGGAACTAGCGGGGCTCCCGAGCAGTACTTC.